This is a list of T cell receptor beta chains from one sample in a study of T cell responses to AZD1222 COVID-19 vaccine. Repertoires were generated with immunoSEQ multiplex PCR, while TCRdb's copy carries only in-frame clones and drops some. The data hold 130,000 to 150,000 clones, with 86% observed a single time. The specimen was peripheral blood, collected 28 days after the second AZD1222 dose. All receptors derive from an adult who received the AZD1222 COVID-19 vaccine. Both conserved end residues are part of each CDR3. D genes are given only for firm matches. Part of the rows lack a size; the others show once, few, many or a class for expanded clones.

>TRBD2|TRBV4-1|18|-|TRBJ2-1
CASSQGRAGALSYNEQFF
TGCGCCAGCAGCCAAGGGCGAGCGGGAGCCCTTTCCTACAATGAGCAGTTCTTC
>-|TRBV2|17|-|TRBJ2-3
CASRVLIADYRSDTQYF
TGTGCCAGCAGGGTCTTAATAGCGGATTACCGCTCAGATACGCAGTATTTT
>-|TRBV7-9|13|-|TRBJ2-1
CASSLIEYNEQFF
TGTGCCAGCAGCTTAATAGAATACAATGAGCAGTTCTTC
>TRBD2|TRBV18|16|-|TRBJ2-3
CASSPVLAGGVGTQYF
TGTGCCAGCTCACCGGTCCTAGCGGGCGGAGTAGGTACGCAGTATTTT
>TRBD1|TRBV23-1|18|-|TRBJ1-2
CASSQELGQGKSFGGYTF
TGCGCCAGCAGTCAAGAGTTGGGACAGGGGAAGTCCTTTGGTGGCTACACCTTC
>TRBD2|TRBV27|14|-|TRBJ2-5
CASSTSGDQETQYF
TGTGCCAGCAGTACTAGCGGGGATCAAGAGACCCAGTACTTC
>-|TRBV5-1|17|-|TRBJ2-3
CASATSGGQALVDTQYF
TGCGCCAGCGCTACCTCCGGGGGGCAAGCTTTAGTAGATACGCAGTATTTT
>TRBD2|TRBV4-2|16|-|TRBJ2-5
CASSQDTSGGEETQYF
TGTGCCAGCAGCCAAGATACCAGCGGGGGGGAAGAGACCCAGTACTTC
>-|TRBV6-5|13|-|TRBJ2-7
CASSSQLAYEQYF
TGTGCCAGCAGCTCCCAACTCGCCTACGAGCAGTACTTC
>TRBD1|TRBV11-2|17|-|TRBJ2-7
CASSLEGGTGGFYEQYF
TGTGCCAGCAGCTTAGAAGGAGGGACAGGGGGCTTCTACGAGCAGTACTTC
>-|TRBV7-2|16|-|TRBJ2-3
CASSLGRAPGLDTQYF
TGTGCCAGCAGCTTAGGTAGGGCGCCGGGATTAGATACGCAGTATTTT
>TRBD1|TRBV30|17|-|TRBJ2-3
CAWSVRPGQGRSDTQYF
TGTGCCTGGAGTGTTCGTCCAGGACAGGGGCGTTCGGATACGCAGTATTTT
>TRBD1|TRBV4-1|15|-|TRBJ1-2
CASRTAGTGDYGYTF
TGCGCCAGCAGAACCGCCGGGACAGGAGATTATGGCTACACCTTC
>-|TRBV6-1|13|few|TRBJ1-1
CASSDRQRTEAFF
TGTGCCAGCAGTGATAGACAGAGGACTGAAGCTTTCTTT
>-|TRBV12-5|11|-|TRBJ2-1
CASGSYNEQFF
TGTGCTAGTGGTTCGTACAATGAGCAGTTCTTC
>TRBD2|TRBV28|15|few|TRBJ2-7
CASSQGLADYYEQYF
TGTGCCAGCAGTCAGGGACTAGCGGACTACTACGAGCAGTACTTC
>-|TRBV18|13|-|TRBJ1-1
CASSPTLNTEAFF
TGTGCCAGCTCACCGACATTGAACACTGAAGCTTTCTTT
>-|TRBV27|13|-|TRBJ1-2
CASSFGVYYGYTF
TGTGCCAGCAGTTTTGGGGTGTACTATGGCTACACCTTC
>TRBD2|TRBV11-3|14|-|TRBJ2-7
CASSLAGGIYEQYF
TGTGCCAGCAGCTTAGCCGGGGGGATCTACGAGCAGTACTTC
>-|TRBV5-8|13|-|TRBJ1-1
CASSWGASTEAFF
TGTGCCAGCAGCTGGGGGGCGAGCACTGAAGCTTTCTTT
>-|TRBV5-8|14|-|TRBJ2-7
CASPHVGEEDEQYF
TGTGCCAGCCCCCACGTGGGGGAGGAGGACGAGCAGTACTTC
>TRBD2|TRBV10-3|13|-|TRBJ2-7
CAIGTSGLPEQYF
TGTGCCATCGGGACTAGCGGCTTACCCGAGCAGTACTTC
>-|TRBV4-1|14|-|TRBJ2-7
CASSPHVLSYEQYF
TGCGCCAGCAGCCCACACGTATTGTCATACGAGCAGTACTTC
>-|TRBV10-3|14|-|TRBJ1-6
CAISPSSYNSPLHF
TGTGCCATCAGTCCGAGCTCCTATAATTCACCCCTCCACTTT
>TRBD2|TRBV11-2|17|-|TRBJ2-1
CASSPLAGGLVYNEQFF
TGTGCCAGCAGCCCATTAGCGGGAGGCCTAGTTTACAATGAGCAGTTCTTC
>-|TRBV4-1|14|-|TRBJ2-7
CASSQITGRDEQYF
TGCGCCAGCAGCCAAATAACGGGGCGCGACGAGCAGTACTTC
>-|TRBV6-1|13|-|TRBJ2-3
CASSDGVEGTQYF
TGTGCCAGCAGTGACGGGGTAGAGGGAACGCAGTATTTT
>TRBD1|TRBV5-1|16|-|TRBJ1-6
CASSVSGTGVNSPLHF
TGCGCCAGCAGCGTCTCCGGGACAGGGGTAAATTCACCCCTCCACTTT
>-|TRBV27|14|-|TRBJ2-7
CASSLSEGGYEQYF
TGTGCCAGCAGTTTATCGGAGGGGGGGTACGAGCAGTACTTC
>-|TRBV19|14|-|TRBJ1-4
CASSTSNSEEKLFF
TGTGCCAGTAGTACATCTAACTCAGAGGAAAAACTGTTTTTT
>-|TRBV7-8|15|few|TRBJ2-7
CASSLWSGVAYEQYF
TGTGCCAGCAGCTTATGGTCAGGGGTAGCCTACGAGCAGTACTTC
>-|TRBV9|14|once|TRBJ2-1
CASNLVSSGDEQFF
TGTGCCAGCAACCTAGTATCTTCGGGAGATGAGCAGTTCTTC
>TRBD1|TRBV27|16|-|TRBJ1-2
CASSPDRVRGNYGYTF
TGTGCCAGCAGTCCGGACAGGGTGAGGGGAAACTATGGCTACACCTTC
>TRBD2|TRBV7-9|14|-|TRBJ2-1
CASSFRASGNEQFF
TGTGCCAGCAGCTTCAGGGCTAGCGGGAATGAGCAGTTCTTC
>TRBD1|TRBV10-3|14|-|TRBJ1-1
CAISSGTGNTEAFF
TGTGCCATCAGTTCCGGGACAGGGAACACTGAAGCTTTCTTT
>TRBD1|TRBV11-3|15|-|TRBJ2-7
CASSLDGTGSYEQYF
TGTGCCAGCAGCTTAGACGGGACAGGGTCCTACGAGCAGTACTTC
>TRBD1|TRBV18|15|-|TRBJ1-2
CASTQRRDSASGYTF
TGTGCCAGCACGCAGAGACGGGACAGCGCGAGTGGCTACACCTTC
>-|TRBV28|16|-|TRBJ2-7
CASSAIPGTSPRKQYF
TGTGCCAGCAGTGCCATCCCCGGGACAAGTCCCAGGAAGCAGTACTTC
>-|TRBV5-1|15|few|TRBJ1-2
CASSLDFRGDYGYTF
TGCGCCAGCAGCTTGGATTTTAGGGGGGACTATGGCTACACCTTC
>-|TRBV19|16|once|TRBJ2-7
CASSIGRGTYSYEQYF
TGTGCCAGTAGTATAGGAAGAGGCACTTACTCCTACGAGCAGTACTTC
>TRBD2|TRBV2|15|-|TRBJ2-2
CASSSSGSGTGELFF
TGTGCCAGCAGTTCCAGCGGGAGTGGCACCGGGGAGCTGTTTTTT
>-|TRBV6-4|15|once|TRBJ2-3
CASSDSGLSTDTQYF
TGTGCCAGCAGTGACTCAGGGCTCTCTACAGATACGCAGTATTTT
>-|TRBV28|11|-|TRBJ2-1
CASSFGYEQFF
TGTGCCAGCAGTTTTGGATATGAGCAGTTCTTC
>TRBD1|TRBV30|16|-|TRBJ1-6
CAWRREGASYNSPLHF
TGTGCCTGGAGGAGAGAGGGGGCATCCTATAATTCACCCCTCCACTTT